Below are 8 T cell receptor beta chains sequenced from a single sample in a study of shared clonotypes between healthy human individuals. Generated by immunoSEQ multiplex PCR, the TCRdb table keeps only in-frame clones and is missing some. The sample carries tens of thousands of clones, under 65% recorded once. The sequenced sample was memory CD8+ T cells sorted from blood. Subset reported: CD45RO+ cells pooled with CCR7-negative TemRA cells. The source of these receptors is a man aged 25 to 40 in good health.

The chain recombines TRBV5-1 with TRBJ2-1; D perhaps matches TRBD2 (5 bases). CDR1 and CDR2 (germline): SGHRS, YFSETQ. Deletions cut 4 bases from V and 0 bases from J, with 14 bases between. This CDR3 is built from 16 residues. The CDR3: CASSREAESSYNEQFF. CDR3 nucleotide sequence: TGCGCCAGCAGCCGGGAAGCGGAGAGCTCCTACAATGAGCAGTTCTTC.

The rearrangement joins TRBV6-6 to TRBJ2-3, with D unclear. The V and J ends lost 2 bases and 2 bases respectively, with 8 bases between them. Germline V gene lookup returns CDR1 MNHNY and CDR2 SVGAGI (reference sequence). The CDR3 runs 14 residues. The CDR3 loop reads CASSYRSYTDTQYF. The CDR3 DNA reads TGTGCCAGCAGTTACCGGAGCTACACAGATACGCAGTATTTT.

CDR3 loop: CASSFGAGSTDTQYF. The DNA of the CDR3 is TGTGCCAGCAGCTTTGGGGCGGGAAGCACAGATACGCAGTATTTT. This sequence joins TRBV5-4 and TRBJ2-3; tentatively, D is TRBD2 (6 bases). V lost 2 bases and J 0 bases, leaving 10 bases between the germline ends. The CDR3 covers 15 residues. Germline V gene lookup returns CDR1 SGHNT and CDR2 YYREEE (reference sequence). The variable domain in full, with the rest retrieved from reference TRBV5-4 and TRBJ2-3, is ETGVTQSPTHLIKTRGQQVTLRCSSQSGHNTVSWYQQALGQGPQFIFQYYREEENGRGNFPPRFSGLQFPNYSSELNVNALELDDSALYLCASSFGAGSTDTQYFGPGTRLTVL.

This rearrangement joins TRBV29-1 to TRBJ2-5; 10 positions match TRBD2. Trimming cost V 3 bases and J 5 bases; bases outside gene matches: 21. The CDR3 sequence is 19 residues long. The V gene's germline CDR1 is SQVTM and CDR2 ANQGSEA. Here the CDR3 DNA reads TGCAGCGTTGATGGGGCTAGACTAGCGGGTTCAGCTTCGTGGGAGACCCAGTACTTC. This translates into CSVDGARLAGSASWETQYF.

V is TRBV6-6 and J is TRBJ2-3, with D uncertain. CDR1 and CDR2 from the germline V gene are MNHNY and SVGAGI (reference sequence). Trimming cost V 10 bases and J 4 bases, with 9 bases left between them. This CDR3 comprises 11 residues. The CDR3 loop is CATLDADTQYF. CDR3 nucleotide sequence: TGTGCCACCCTAGATGCAGATACGCAGTATTTT.

This clone was seen a handful of times. The chain joins TRBV27 to TRBJ2-7; 7 bases line up with TRBD1. Trimming cost V 2 bases and J 4 bases; bases outside gene matches: 8. The CDR3 contains 15 residues. Germline CDR1 is MNHEY and CDR2 is SMNVEV (reference sequence). CDR3 in amino acids: CASSLVAGGPYEQYF. CDR3 nucleotide sequence: TGTGCCAGCAGTTTAGTCGCAGGGGGACCGTACGAGCAGTACTTC.

In regard to this clone: Relative to the germline gene, one junction end is altered; a read error may explain this. The V call is TRBV29-1, the J call TRBJ2-1; 9 nucleotides match TRBD1. Germline V gives CDR1 SQVTM, CDR2 ANQGSEA. There are 15 residues in the CDR3. DNA of the CDR3: TGCAGCGTTGAGCCGGGACAGGGACAACGGAATGAGCGGTTCTTC. It encodes CSVEPGQGQRNERFF.

Written as DNA, the CDR3 is TGTGCCAGCAGCTCACGACTAGGACTAGCGGGCTACGAGCAGTACTTC. This sequence encodes CASSSRLGLAGYEQYF. The chain is built from TRBV7-9 and TRBJ2-7; 11 positions agree with TRBD2. The CDR3 has 16 amino acids. Trimming removed 4 bases from V and 3 bases from J; junction bases left unmatched: 8. CDR1 and CDR2 from the germline V gene are SEHNR and FQNEAQ (reference sequence).